The clone carrying this T cell receptor beta chain was recorded a few times. This entry comes from a study of cytomegalovirus exposure and HLA in healthy donors. The study ran its PCR with 60 Vbeta and 13 Jbeta primers. TCRdb's table, derived via immunoSEQ multiplex PCR, lists solely in-frame clones and lacks some. The repertoire holds about 130,000 clones, with about 72% as singletons. This clonotype was obtained from a female donor in good health and CMV-seronegative. Sample: PBMCs.

CDR3: CASSQLGGARTEAFF. The CDR3, as DNA: TGCGCCAGCAGCCAATTAGGCGGGGCGAGAACTGAAGCTTTCTTT. V is TRBV4-1 and J is TRBJ1-1; a weak D match, TRBD1 (5 bases). There are 15 residues in the CDR3. From germline, CDR1 is MGHRA and CDR2 YSYEKL. The V and J ends lost 2 bases and 5 bases respectively, with 15 bases between them.